The rows below give T cell receptor beta chains drawn from one sample of a study of blood T cell repertoires in COVID-19. This table comes from immunoSEQ multiplex PCR, and its TCRdb copy is limited to in-frame clones, with some not included. In the table there are about 310,000 clones, around 86% of which are singletons. The sequencing sample was made of peripheral blood. These receptors originate from a man aged 45-65 years with active or convalescent COVID-19. CDR3s include the opening cysteine and the closing phenylalanine or tryptophan. D genes are given only for firm matches. Only some rows state a clone size, as once, few, many or a class for expanded clones.

abundance	j_gene	v_gene	d_gene	CDR3aa	CDR3nt
few	TRBJ2-5	TRBV12-3/TRBV12-4	NA	CASSLGGQGADYF	TGTGCCAGCAGTTTAGGGGGACAAGGGGCCGACTACTTC
NA	TRBJ2-4	TRBV6-1	NA	CASSDGVGGKNIQYF	TGTGCCAGCAGTGACGGGGTAGGCGGCAAAAACATTCAGTACTTC
NA	TRBJ2-7	TRBV6-6	TRBD1	CASSQRTGVYEQYF	TGTGCCAGCAGTCAGAGGACAGGGGTCTACGAGCAGTACTTC
NA	TRBJ1-4	TRBV28	NA	CASSKGVSKEKLFF	TGTGCCAGCAGTAAAGGGGTTAGTAAAGAAAAACTGTTTTTT
NA	TRBJ2-1	TRBV7-9	TRBD2	CASSLATSDNEQFF	TGTGCCAGCAGCTTAGCCACTAGCGACAATGAGCAGTTCTTC
NA	TRBJ1-3	TRBV7-2	NA	CASSFAGASGNTIYF	TGTGCCAGCAGCTTTGCAGGCGCCTCTGGAAACACCATATATTTT
NA	TRBJ2-3	TRBV7-9	NA	CASSLEQPDTQYF	TGTGCCAGCAGCTTAGAACAGCCCGATACGCAGTATTTT
NA	TRBJ2-7	TRBV19	NA	CASRGPGVSYEQYF	TGTGCCAGTAGGGGTCCGGGGGTCTCCTACGAGCAGTACTTC
NA	TRBJ2-3	TRBV9	TRBD2	CASSAGTSWTDTQYF	TGTGCCAGCAGCGCCGGGACTAGTTGGACAGATACGCAGTATTTT
NA	TRBJ1-1	TRBV19	NA	CASSNPGFGTEAFF	TGTGCCAGTAGTAATCCGGGATTTGGCACTGAAGCTTTCTTT
NA	TRBJ1-4	TRBV7-9	TRBD1	CASHRGNEKLFF	TGTGCCAGCCACAGGGGCAATGAAAAACTGTTTTTT
NA	TRBJ1-1	TRBV6-2/TRBV6-3	NA	CASSSWRHTEAFF	TGTGCCAGCAGTTCCTGGCGGCACACTGAAGCTTTCTTT
NA	TRBJ1-1	TRBV2	NA	CASRLIGGGTEAFF	TGTGCCAGCAGACTCATAGGGGGGGGCACTGAAGCTTTCTTT
NA	TRBJ1-1	TRBV6-6	TRBD1	CASSPSRDSPLVGTEAFF	TGTGCCAGCAGTCCATCCAGGGACAGTCCCCTTGTGGGGACTGAAGCTTTCTTT
NA	TRBJ1-1	TRBV19	NA	CASSISGNTEAFF	TGTGCCAGTAGTATATCCGGGAACACTGAAGCTTTCTTT
NA	TRBJ2-3	TRBV10-3	NA	CAIKAEDTQYF	TGTGCCATCAAGGCGGAAGATACGCAGTATTTT
NA	TRBJ2-2	TRBV19	TRBD2	CASSIGLAGGYTGELFF	TGTGCCAGTAGTATCGGACTAGCGGGGGGGTACACCGGGGAGCTGTTTTTT
NA	TRBJ2-2	TRBV5-5	TRBD2	CASSSGTSAGELFF	TGTGCCAGCAGCTCCGGGACTAGCGCCGGGGAGCTGTTTTTT
NA	TRBJ2-5	TRBV2	TRBD2	CASSEVRAGAGKETQYF	TGTGCCAGCAGTGAAGTAAGAGCGGGGGCAGGTAAAGAGACCCAGTACTTC
NA	TRBJ2-1	TRBV2	TRBD1	CASSDGTGGYEQFF	TGTGCCAGCAGTGATGGGACAGGGGGCTATGAGCAGTTCTTC
NA	TRBJ1-1	TRBV16	NA	CASSQEEVWTEAFF	TGTGCCAGCAGCCAAGAAGAGGTCTGGACTGAAGCTTTCTTT
NA	TRBJ2-2	TRBV10-3	NA	CAIGPAGNTGELFF	TGTGCCATCGGTCCCGCAGGGAACACCGGGGAGCTGTTTTTT
once	TRBJ2-2	TRBV6-1	TRBD2	CASSVLAGGYTGELFF	TGTGCCAGCAGTGTACTAGCGGGAGGGTACACCGGGGAGCTGTTTTTT
NA	TRBJ1-1	TRBV5-1	NA	CASSFAGLNTEAFF	TGCGCCAGCAGCTTTGCGGGACTGAACACTGAAGCTTTCTTT
NA	TRBJ2-5	TRBV5-6	TRBD1	CASSQGDRGYGETQYF	TGTGCCAGCAGCCAAGGAGACAGGGGGTACGGGGAGACCCAGTACTTC
NA	TRBJ1-1	TRBV28	TRBD1	CASTLLQGAGDTEAFF	TGTGCCAGCACCCTATTACAGGGGGCGGGGGACACTGAAGCTTTCTTT
NA	TRBJ2-7	TRBV10-3	TRBD2	CAISSSGGKVGEQYF	TGTGCCATCAGTTCCTCCGGGGGGAAGGTGGGGGAGCAGTACTTC
NA	TRBJ1-2	TRBV7-9	NA	CASSLTREDDGYTF	TGTGCCAGCAGCTTGACCAGGGAGGACGATGGCTACACCTTC
NA	TRBJ2-5	TRBV4-3	NA	CASSRRLGETQYF	TGCGCCAGCAGCCGCAGACTCGGAGAGACCCAGTACTTC
NA	TRBJ2-1	TRBV5-8	TRBD1	CASSYRGTGVLNEQFF	TGTGCCAGCAGCTATAGGGGGACAGGGGTTCTCAATGAGCAGTTCTTC
NA	TRBJ1-2	TRBV28	NA	CASSLGQNYGYTF	TGTGCCAGCAGTCTGGGACAAAACTATGGCTACACCTTC
NA	TRBJ1-2	TRBV12-3/TRBV12-4	NA	CASSLETGLGYTF	TGTGCCAGCAGTTTAGAAACAGGGCTTGGCTACACCTTC
NA	TRBJ1-4	TRBV7-2	TRBD1	CASSSTGGDEKLFF	TGTGCCAGCAGCTCCACAGGGGGGGATGAAAAACTGTTTTTT
NA	TRBJ2-5	TRBV9	NA	CASSVGGPETQYF	TGTGCCAGCAGCGTCGGGGGGCCCGAGACCCAGTACTTC
NA	TRBJ1-1	TRBV11-2	TRBD1	CASRLGTGEAFF	TGTGCCAGTAGATTAGGGACAGGGGAAGCTTTCTTT
NA	TRBJ1-6	TRBV7-9	NA	CASSLQGRDSPLHF	TGTGCCAGCAGCTTACAGGGGAGAGATTCACCCCTCCACTTT
NA	TRBJ1-1	TRBV9	TRBD1	CASSVGQGGKNTEAFF	TGTGCCAGCAGCGTAGGGCAGGGGGGAAAGAACACTGAAGCTTTCTTT
NA	TRBJ1-1	TRBV14	TRBD1	CASSLRGGTGRKNTEAFF	TGTGCCAGCAGCCTGCGGGGCGGGACAGGGCGAAAGAACACTGAAGCTTTCTTT
NA	TRBJ2-2	TRBV5-1	TRBD1	CASSFEGGGNTGELFF	TGCGCCAGCAGCTTCGAAGGGGGCGGGAACACCGGGGAGCTGTTTTTT
NA	TRBJ1-2	TRBV28	TRBD1	CASSLWGQYESMGYTF	TGTGCCAGCAGTTTATGGGGACAGTACGAATCTATGGGCTACACCTTC
NA	TRBJ2-1	TRBV24-1	NA	CATSDLHRDTTYNEQFF	TGTGCCACCAGTGATTTGCATCGGGACACAACTTACAATGAGCAGTTCTTC
few	TRBJ1-1	TRBV6-5	TRBD1	CASSSPGQEAFF	TGTGCCAGCAGTTCACCGGGACAGGAAGCTTTCTTT